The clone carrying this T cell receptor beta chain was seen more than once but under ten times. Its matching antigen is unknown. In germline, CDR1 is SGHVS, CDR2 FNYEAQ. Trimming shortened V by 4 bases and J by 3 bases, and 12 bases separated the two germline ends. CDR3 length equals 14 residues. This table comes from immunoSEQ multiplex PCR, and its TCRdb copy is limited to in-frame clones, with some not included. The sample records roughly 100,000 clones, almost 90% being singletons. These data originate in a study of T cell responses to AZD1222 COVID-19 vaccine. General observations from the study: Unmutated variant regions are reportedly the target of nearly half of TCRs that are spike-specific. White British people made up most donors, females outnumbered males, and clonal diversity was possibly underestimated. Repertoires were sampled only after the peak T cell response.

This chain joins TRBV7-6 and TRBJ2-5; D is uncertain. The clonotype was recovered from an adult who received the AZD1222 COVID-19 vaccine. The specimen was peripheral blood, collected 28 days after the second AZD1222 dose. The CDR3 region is CASSSLSRKETQYF. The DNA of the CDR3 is TGTGCCAGCAGCTCCCTTTCTAGGAAAGAGACCCAGTACTTC.